The following is a T cell receptor (beta chain) sequence with its context. Its antigen is currently unknown. The data derive from a study of beta chain features in type 1 diabetes. Unmatched junction bases numbered 10, after V lost 8 bases and J lost 6 bases. Germline CDR1 and CDR2: MNHEY and SVGAGI. The CDR3 consists of 15 residues. Points from the study as a whole: More deletions and fewer insertions at VDJ junctions were found in patients with type 1 diabetes.

TCRB transcripts that were expressed got sequenced, as all of the isolated RNA had been reverse transcribed. Measured with immunoSEQ multiplex PCR; TCRdb has only the in-frame clones, and not every one. The sample carries just over 600,000 clones, 15% to 19% recorded once. It was one heparinised blood draw, averaging around 110 mL, that each donor gave. Sorted CD4+ subsets: naive, central memory, regulatory, stem cell-like memory (CD45RO/CCR7/CD25/CD127/CD95/CD27 panel). Sequencing input: naive CD4+ T cells from blood. This chain links TRBV6-5 with TRBJ2-1; TRBD1 matches 10 bases. This receptor was obtained from a young man in good health. Here the CDR3 reads CASFSRDRGTNEQFF. CDR3 DNA: TGTGCCAGCTTCTCCCGGGACAGGGGTACCAATGAGCAGTTCTTC.